The entry below describes one T cell receptor (beta chain). Its specificity is not known. Here immunoSEQ multiplex PCR was the method, and the copy in TCRdb shows in-frame clones only, minus some. The sample records hundreds of thousands of clones, 55% to 75% being singletons. The data stem from a study of shared clonotypes between healthy human individuals. This CDR3 has 9 amino acids. V was pared by 10 bases and J by 3 bases, with 4 bases between. CDR1 MNHNY and CDR2 SVGAGI come from the germline V gene (reference sequence). Whole-study findings and limits: Sequencing depth was expected to influence donor clonotype sharing.

The V gene is TRBV6-6, the J gene TRBJ2-7; D ambiguous. Specimen: memory CD4+ T cells sorted from blood. The subset is: CD45RA-negative fraction. The receptor was derived from a woman younger than 45 in good health. The CDR3 nucleotides are TGTGCCATCGGCTACGAGCAGTACTTC. Translation gives CAIGYEQYF.